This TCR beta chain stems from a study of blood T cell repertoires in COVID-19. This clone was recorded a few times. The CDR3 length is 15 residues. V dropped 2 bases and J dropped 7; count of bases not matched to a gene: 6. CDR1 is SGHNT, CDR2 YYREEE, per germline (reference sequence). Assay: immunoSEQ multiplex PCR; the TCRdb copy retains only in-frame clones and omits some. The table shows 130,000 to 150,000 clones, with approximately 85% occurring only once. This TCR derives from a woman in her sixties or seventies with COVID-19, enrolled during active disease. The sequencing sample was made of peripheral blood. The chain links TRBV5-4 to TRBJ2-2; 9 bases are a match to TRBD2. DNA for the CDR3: TGTGCCAGCAGCTTTGAAAAGCGGGGGGACGGGGAGCTGTTTTTT. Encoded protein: CASSFEKRGDGELFF.